The rows below give T cell receptor beta chains drawn from one sample of a study of cytomegalovirus exposure and HLA in healthy donors. The data were produced by immunoSEQ multiplex PCR, yet TCRdb's version contains in-frame clones alone and is incomplete. This table has 130,000 or so clones, approximately 82% appearing once. The sample taken for sequencing was PBMCs. All receptors come from a woman in her forties in good health and CMV-seronegative. The CDR3 runs from the conserved cysteine through the conserved F or W. The D gene is left open where the match is weak. The size field is filled for only some rows; it gives once, few, many or a size class.

CASSLRSQPQHF | TGTGCCAGCAGCCTAAGGAGTCAGCCCCAGCATTTT | . | TRBV5-6 | 12 | TRBJ1-5 | .
CASSRTYSNQPQHF | TGTGCCAGCAGCCGGACTTATAGCAATCAGCCCCAGCATTTT | . | TRBV5-5 | 14 | TRBJ1-5 | .
CASSSHTEAFF | TGCGCCAGCAGCTCTCACACTGAAGCTTTCTTT | . | TRBV5-1 | 11 | TRBJ1-1 | .
CASSQAPRDTQYF | TGCGCCAGCAGCCAAGCCCCCCGAGATACGCAGTATTTT | . | TRBV4-1 | 13 | TRBJ2-3 | .
CASSLRGRGTDTQYF | TGTGCCAGCAGTTTACGCGGGAGGGGGACAGATACGCAGTATTTT | . | TRBV28 | 15 | TRBJ2-3 | TRBD2
CASTRGWGDTEAFF | TGTGCCAGCACCAGAGGCTGGGGGGACACTGAAGCTTTCTTT | . | TRBV27 | 14 | TRBJ1-1 | .
CASSPHILGQGEYEQYF | TGTGCCAGTAGTCCTCATATCCTCGGTCAGGGGGAGTACGAGCAGTACTTC | . | TRBV19 | 17 | TRBJ2-7 | TRBD1
CASEGGPPEAFF | TGTGCCAGTGAGGGCGGTCCCCCTGAAGCTTTCTTT | . | TRBV19 | 12 | TRBJ1-1 | .
CASSIGLFYNEQFF | TGTGCCAGTAGTATCGGTCTATTCTACAATGAGCAGTTCTTC | . | TRBV19 | 14 | TRBJ2-1 | .
CASSPGTANTGELFF | TGTGCCAGCAGTCCCGGGACAGCGAACACCGGGGAGCTGTTTTTT | . | TRBV28 | 15 | TRBJ2-2 | TRBD1
CASSSGTGFFNEQFF | TGCGCCAGCAGCTCCGGGACAGGGTTTTTCAATGAGCAGTTCTTC | once | TRBV5-1 | 15 | TRBJ2-1 | TRBD1
CASSATGGWGYTF | TGTGCCAGCAGTGCTACAGGGGGTTGGGGCTACACCTTC | . | TRBV6-5 | 13 | TRBJ1-2 | TRBD1
CASSEIESYSYEQYF | TGTGCCAGCAGTGAAATCGAGTCTTACTCCTACGAGCAGTACTTC | . | TRBV6-1 | 15 | TRBJ2-7 | .
CASSQEPGLSNQPQHF | TGTGCCAGCAGCCAAGAACCAGGGCTAAGCAATCAGCCCCAGCATTTT | . | TRBV4-2 | 16 | TRBJ1-5 | .
CAGTIAGGGNTQYF | TGTGCCGGAACCATAGCGGGAGGGGGAAATACGCAGTATTTT | . | TRBV7-9 | 14 | TRBJ2-3 | TRBD2
CASSSGRRVPEAFF | TGTGCCAGCAGCTCGGGCCGCAGGGTTCCTGAAGCTTTCTTT | . | TRBV13 | 14 | TRBJ1-1 | .
CASSLPSGGGETQYF | TGTGCCAGCAGCTTACCTAGCGGAGGGGGAGAGACCCAGTACTTC | . | TRBV7-2 | 15 | TRBJ2-5 | .
CASSLAGVANTIYF | TGCGCCAGCAGCTTGGCGGGGGTAGCAAACACCATATATTTT | . | TRBV5-1 | 14 | TRBJ1-3 | .
CASSLSGAQRSDEQFF | TGTGCCAGCAGCTTGAGTGGGGCCCAGCGAAGCGATGAGCAGTTCTTC | . | TRBV5-8 | 16 | TRBJ2-1 | .
CASSSHSGRGNTIYF | TGTGCCAGCAGTTCCCACTCAGGGAGGGGAAACACCATATATTTT | . | TRBV28 | 15 | TRBJ1-3 | .
CASSLRTSGSGELFF | TGTGCCAGCAGTTTAAGGACTAGCGGGAGTGGGGAGCTGTTTTTT | . | TRBV28 | 15 | TRBJ2-2 | TRBD2
CASSLTSRSTDTQYF | TGTGCCAGCAGCTTGACTAGCCGTAGCACAGATACGCAGTATTTT | . | TRBV11-2 | 15 | TRBJ2-3 | TRBD2
CASSWDSKDVQYF | TGTGCCAGCAGTTGGGACTCCAAAGACGTGCAGTACTTC | . | TRBV2 | 13 | TRBJ2-5 | .
CAISETSGSINEQYF | TGTGCCATCAGTGAGACTAGCGGGAGTATCAACGAGCAGTACTTC | . | TRBV10-3 | 15 | TRBJ2-7 | TRBD2